This T cell receptor (beta chain) was sequenced during a study of T cell repertoires in cytomegalovirus infection. With regard to this clonotype: The target antigen is unknown.

Findings of the study overall: The cumulative frequency of public TCR beta families identified carriers of CMV plus the relevant HLA.

The germline V gene has CDR1 SQVTM and CDR2 ANQGSEA. J gave up 3 bases and V 0 bases, and 3 bases lay outside the gene matches. CDR3 size: 14 residues. MiXCR, applied by TCRdb to the reads, yields one record per CDR3 protein. This table has 54,000 or so distinct CDR3 sequences, about a third appearing once. The source is a human donor in good health (CMV status not recorded). Some clones in this sample may be carry-over from other donors' samples. Sequencing input: PBMCs, sequenced either directly or after in vitro stimulation (not recorded which). The chain employs TRBV29-1 and TRBJ2-7; 9 positions agree with TRBD1. CDR3 amino acids: CSVEDTGGGYEQYF. The CDR3 nucleotides read TGCAGCGTTGAAGATACAGGGGGCGGCTACGAGCAGTACTTC.